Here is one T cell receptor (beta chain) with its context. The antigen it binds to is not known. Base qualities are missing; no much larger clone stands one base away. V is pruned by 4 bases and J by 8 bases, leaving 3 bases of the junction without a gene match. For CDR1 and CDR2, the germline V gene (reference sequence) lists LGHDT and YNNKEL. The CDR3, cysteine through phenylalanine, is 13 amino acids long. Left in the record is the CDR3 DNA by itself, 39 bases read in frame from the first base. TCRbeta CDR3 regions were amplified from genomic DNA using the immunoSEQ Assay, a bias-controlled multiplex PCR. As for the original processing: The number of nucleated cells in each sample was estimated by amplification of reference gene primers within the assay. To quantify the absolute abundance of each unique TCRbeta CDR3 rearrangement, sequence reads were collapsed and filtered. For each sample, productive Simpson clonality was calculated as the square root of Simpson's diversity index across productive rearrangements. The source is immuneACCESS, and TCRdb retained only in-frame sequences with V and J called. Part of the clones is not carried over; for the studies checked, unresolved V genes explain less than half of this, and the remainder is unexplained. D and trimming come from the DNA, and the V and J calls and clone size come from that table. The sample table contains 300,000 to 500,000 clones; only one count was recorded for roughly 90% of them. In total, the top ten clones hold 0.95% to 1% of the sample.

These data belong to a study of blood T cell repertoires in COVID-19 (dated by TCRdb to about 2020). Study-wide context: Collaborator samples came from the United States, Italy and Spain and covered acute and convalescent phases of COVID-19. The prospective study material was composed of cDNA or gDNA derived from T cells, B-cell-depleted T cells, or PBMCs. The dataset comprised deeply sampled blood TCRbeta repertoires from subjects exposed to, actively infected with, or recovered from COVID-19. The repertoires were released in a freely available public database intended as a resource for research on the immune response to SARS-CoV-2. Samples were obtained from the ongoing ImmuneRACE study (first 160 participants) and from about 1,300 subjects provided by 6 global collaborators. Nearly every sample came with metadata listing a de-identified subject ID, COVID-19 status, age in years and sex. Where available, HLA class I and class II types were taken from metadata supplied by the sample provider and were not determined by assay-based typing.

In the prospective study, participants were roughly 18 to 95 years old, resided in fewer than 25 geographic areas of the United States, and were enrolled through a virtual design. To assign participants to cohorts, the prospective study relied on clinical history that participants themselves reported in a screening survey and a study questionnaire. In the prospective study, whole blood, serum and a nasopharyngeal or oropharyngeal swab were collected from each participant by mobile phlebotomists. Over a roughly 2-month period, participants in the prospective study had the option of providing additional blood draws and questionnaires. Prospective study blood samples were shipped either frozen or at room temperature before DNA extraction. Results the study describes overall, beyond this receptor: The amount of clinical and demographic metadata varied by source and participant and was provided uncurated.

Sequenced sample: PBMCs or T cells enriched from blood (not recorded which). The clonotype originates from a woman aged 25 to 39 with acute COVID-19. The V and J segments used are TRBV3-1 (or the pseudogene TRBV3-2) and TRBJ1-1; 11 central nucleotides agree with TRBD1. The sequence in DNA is TGTGCCAGCAGCCGGACAGGGGGCGGCGAAGCTTTCTTT. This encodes CASSRTGGGEAFF.